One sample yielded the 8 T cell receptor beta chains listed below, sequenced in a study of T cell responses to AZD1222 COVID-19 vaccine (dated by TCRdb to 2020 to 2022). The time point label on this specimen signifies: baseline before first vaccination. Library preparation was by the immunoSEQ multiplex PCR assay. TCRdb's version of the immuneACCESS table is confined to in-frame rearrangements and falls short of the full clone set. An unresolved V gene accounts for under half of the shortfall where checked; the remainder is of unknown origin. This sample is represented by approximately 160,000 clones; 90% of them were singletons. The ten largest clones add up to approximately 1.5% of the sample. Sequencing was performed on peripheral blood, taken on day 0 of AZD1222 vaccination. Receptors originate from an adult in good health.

The CDR3 DNA follows: TGTGCCAGCAGCCAGTCCGGATTAGGCGTAGAAAAACTGTTTTTT. It specifies CASSQSGLGVEKLFF. The gene calls are TRBV7-9 and TRBJ1-4; D is ambiguous. Trimming shortened V by 5 bases and J by 8 bases, and 18 bases separated the two germline ends. The germline gives CDR1 SEHNR, CDR2 FQNEAQ (reference sequence). This CDR3 has 15 residues.

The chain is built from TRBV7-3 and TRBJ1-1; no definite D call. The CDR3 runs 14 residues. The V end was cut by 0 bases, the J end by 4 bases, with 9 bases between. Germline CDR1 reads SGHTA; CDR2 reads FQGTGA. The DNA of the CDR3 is TGTGCCAGCAGCTTAACGAGAACAGCCACTGAAGCTTTCTTT. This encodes CASSLTRTATEAFF.

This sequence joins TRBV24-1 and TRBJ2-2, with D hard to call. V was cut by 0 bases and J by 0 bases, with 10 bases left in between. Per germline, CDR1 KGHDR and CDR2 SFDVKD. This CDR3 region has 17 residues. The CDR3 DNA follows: TGTGCCACCAGTGATTTGGACACCGACTCGAACACCGGGGAGCTGTTTTTT. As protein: CATSDLDTDSNTGELFF.

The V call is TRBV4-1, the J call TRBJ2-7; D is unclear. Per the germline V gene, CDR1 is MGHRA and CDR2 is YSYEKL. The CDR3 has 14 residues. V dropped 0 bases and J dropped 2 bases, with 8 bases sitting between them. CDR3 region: CASSQDEATYEQYF. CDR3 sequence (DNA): TGCGCCAGCAGCCAAGATGAGGCAACCTACGAGCAGTACTTC.

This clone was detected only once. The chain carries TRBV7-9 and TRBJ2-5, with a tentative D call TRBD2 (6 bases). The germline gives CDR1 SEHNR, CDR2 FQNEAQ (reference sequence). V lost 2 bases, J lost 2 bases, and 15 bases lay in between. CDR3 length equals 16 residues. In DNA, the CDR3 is TGTGCCAGCAGCTTACGTAAAGGGGACTTTCAAGAGACCCAGTACTTC. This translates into CASSLRKGDFQETQYF.

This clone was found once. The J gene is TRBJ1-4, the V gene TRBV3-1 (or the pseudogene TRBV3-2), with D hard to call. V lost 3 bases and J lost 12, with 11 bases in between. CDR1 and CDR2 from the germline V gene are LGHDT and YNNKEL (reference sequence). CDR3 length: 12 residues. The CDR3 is CASSHHPEELFF. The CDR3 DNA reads TGTGCCAGCAGCCACCACCCGGAGGAACTGTTTTTT.

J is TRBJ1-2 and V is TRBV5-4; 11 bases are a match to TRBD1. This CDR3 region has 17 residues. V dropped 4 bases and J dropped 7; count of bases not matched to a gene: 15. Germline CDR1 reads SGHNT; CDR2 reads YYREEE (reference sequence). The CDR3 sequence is CASSIVWLGQGDGGYTF. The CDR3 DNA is TGTGCCAGCAGCATAGTTTGGTTGGGACAGGGGGATGGTGGCTACACCTTC.

The CDR3 reads CATRQGDDQPQHF. The DNA for the CDR3 is TGCGCCACCCGACAGGGGGACGATCAGCCCCAGCATTTT. The rearrangement uses TRBV4-1 and TRBJ1-5, with TRBD1 matching 9 bases. Per the germline V gene, CDR1 is MGHRA and CDR2 is YSYEKL. This CDR3 is 13 amino acids long. V dropped 10 bases and J dropped 5; count of bases not matched to a gene: 6.